A selection of T cell receptor beta chains follows, all from one sample in a study of T-cell reconstitution after alpha-beta-depleted transplantation in children. TCRdb redid the calling of the PCR reads with MiXCR, one entry per CDR3 protein. The sample contains 200,000 to 300,000 distinct CDR3 sequences, about 12% of which appear only once. Sequenced material: PBMCs from the stem cell graft donor, taken from the stem cell graft. The receptor source for this set is a human donor who donated a stem cell graft to a child with acute lymphoblastic leukemia. Both conserved end residues are part of each CDR3. A D gene is named only where the DNA matches it firmly. Clone sizes are given selectively: once, few, many, or a class where the clone is expanded.

d_gene: NA; v_gene: TRBV13; abundance: NA; j_gene: TRBJ2-7; CDR3nt: TGTGCCAGCAGCCCCCGTTCGAGAGGAACGCGAGAGCAGTACTTC; CDR3aa: CASSPRSRGTREQYF
d_gene: TRBD1; v_gene: TRBV25-1; abundance: many; j_gene: TRBJ2-5; CDR3nt: TGTGCCAGCAGTGGAGAGACAGGGGATATCGAGACCCAGTACTTC; CDR3aa: CASSGETGDIETQYF
d_gene: NA; v_gene: TRBV6-5; abundance: many; j_gene: TRBJ2-2; CDR3nt: TGTGCCAGCAGTTACTCGGCCTTGAACACCGGGGAGCTGTTTTTT; CDR3aa: CASSYSALNTGELFF
d_gene: NA; v_gene: TRBV27; abundance: many; j_gene: TRBJ2-1; CDR3nt: TGTGCCAGCACTCTAATGGCGGGGGCCCTATACAATGAGCAGTTCTTC; CDR3aa: CASTLMAGALYNEQFF
d_gene: NA; v_gene: TRBV12-3/TRBV12-4; abundance: NA; j_gene: TRBJ2-7; CDR3nt: TGTGCCACGGTAGGAGAAGCAGGGGCGACCTACGAGCAGTACTTC; CDR3aa: CATVGEAGATYEQYF
d_gene: NA; v_gene: TRBV10-3; abundance: many; j_gene: TRBJ1-1; CDR3nt: TGTGCCATCAAAGGGAACACTGAAGCTTTCTTT; CDR3aa: CAIKGNTEAFF
d_gene: NA; v_gene: TRBV12-3/TRBV12-4; abundance: many; j_gene: TRBJ2-4; CDR3nt: TGTGCCAGCAGTTTAGAGTCCTCCCGGGAAAACATTCAGTACTTC; CDR3aa: CASSLESSRENIQYF
d_gene: NA; v_gene: TRBV20-1; abundance: many; j_gene: TRBJ2-5; CDR3nt: TGCAGTGCTAGCTTCGGCGGGGACAGTGGGGAGACCCAGTACTTC; CDR3aa: CSASFGGDSGETQYF
d_gene: NA; v_gene: TRBV29-1; abundance: many; j_gene: TRBJ2-5; CDR3nt: TGCAGCGTTGAGCACCAAATGGGAGGTGAAGGGACCCAGTACTTC; CDR3aa: CSVEHQMGGEGTQYF
d_gene: TRBD1; v_gene: TRBV5-1; abundance: many; j_gene: TRBJ2-7; CDR3nt: TGCGCCAGCAGCTTGCCCCGCGGACAGGGGACATTCTACGAGCAGTACTTC; CDR3aa: CASSLPRGQGTFYEQYF
d_gene: NA; v_gene: TRBV29-1; abundance: many; j_gene: TRBJ1-3; CDR3nt: TGCAGCGTTGCGACGGCTGGAAACACCATATATTTT; CDR3aa: CSVATAGNTIYF
d_gene: NA; v_gene: TRBV24-1; abundance: many; j_gene: TRBJ2-5; CDR3nt: TGTGCCACCAGTGCAGGGGATCGAGAGACCCAGTACTTC; CDR3aa: CATSAGDRETQYF
d_gene: NA; v_gene: TRBV4-2; abundance: many; j_gene: TRBJ2-1; CDR3nt: TGTGCCAGCAGCCAAGATCCTCGAGGGCGGCCTATCTACAATGAGCAGTTCTTC; CDR3aa: CASSQDPRGRPIYNEQFF
d_gene: NA; v_gene: TRBV7-9; abundance: NA; j_gene: TRBJ2-7; CDR3nt: TGTGCCAGCAGAACTTTAGAACCCGGCCCCCAGTACTTC; CDR3aa: CASRTLEPGPQYF
d_gene: TRBD1; v_gene: TRBV20-1; abundance: many; j_gene: TRBJ2-3; CDR3nt: TGCAGTGCCCCGACAGGGGAGGATACGCAGTATTTT; CDR3aa: CSAPTGEDTQYF
d_gene: NA; v_gene: TRBV20-1; abundance: many; j_gene: TRBJ2-7; CDR3nt: TGCAGTGCTAGAGTTTTAGCGGAGGCCTACGAGCAGTACTTC; CDR3aa: CSARVLAEAYEQYF
d_gene: NA; v_gene: TRBV5-5; abundance: many; j_gene: TRBJ2-5; CDR3nt: TGTGCCAGCAGCTTGGCACAGCCTCAAGAGACCCAGTACTTC; CDR3aa: CASSLAQPQETQYF
d_gene: TRBD2; v_gene: TRBV25-1; abundance: many; j_gene: TRBJ2-5; CDR3nt: TGTGCCAGCAGTGGCCAACTAGCGGGGATACAAGAGACCCAGTACTTC; CDR3aa: CASSGQLAGIQETQYF
d_gene: NA; v_gene: TRBV27; abundance: many; j_gene: TRBJ2-5; CDR3nt: TGTGCCAGCAGTGCGTATCGGGGAGTAGGTGAGACCCAGTACTTC; CDR3aa: CASSAYRGVGETQYF
d_gene: NA; v_gene: TRBV30; abundance: few; j_gene: TRBJ1-5; CDR3nt: TGTGCCTGGAGTGAGGGGGGTCGCAGTCAGCCCCAGCATTTT; CDR3aa: CAWSEGGRSQPQHF
d_gene: NA; v_gene: TRBV10-3; abundance: many; j_gene: TRBJ1-6; CDR3nt: TGTGCCATGCGCAGGGAAGGCGGTAATTCACCCCTCCACTTT; CDR3aa: CAMRREGGNSPLHF
d_gene: NA; v_gene: TRBV20-1; abundance: many; j_gene: TRBJ2-3; CDR3nt: TGCAGTGCTAGAGATCGGGGGCGCGGAACAGATACGCAGTATTTT; CDR3aa: CSARDRGRGTDTQYF
d_gene: NA; v_gene: TRBV28; abundance: many; j_gene: TRBJ2-3; CDR3nt: TGTGCCAGCAGTTCGGACAGCGGTACAGATACGCAGTATTTT; CDR3aa: CASSSDSGTDTQYF
d_gene: NA; v_gene: TRBV7-2; abundance: many; j_gene: TRBJ2-1; CDR3nt: TGTGCCAGCAGCCAAGCTATTGAGCAGTTCTTC; CDR3aa: CASSQAIEQFF
d_gene: NA; v_gene: TRBV7-9; abundance: many; j_gene: TRBJ1-6; CDR3nt: TGTGCCAGCAGCTTTACCGGACAGAGGAATTCACCCCTCCACTTT; CDR3aa: CASSFTGQRNSPLHF
d_gene: TRBD1; v_gene: TRBV6-2/TRBV6-3; abundance: many; j_gene: TRBJ1-5; CDR3nt: TGTGCCAGCAGTTTACAGGGGCCCCAGGGGCCCCAGCATTTT; CDR3aa: CASSLQGPQGPQHF
d_gene: TRBD1; v_gene: TRBV27; abundance: many; j_gene: TRBJ1-5; CDR3nt: TGTGCCAGCAGTCGCGGACAGGGCAGCCAGCCCCAGCATTTT; CDR3aa: CASSRGQGSQPQHF
d_gene: NA; v_gene: TRBV4-2; abundance: many; j_gene: TRBJ2-7; CDR3nt: TGTGCCAGCAGCCAAGATGGGGCAGGGAACGAGCAGTACTTC; CDR3aa: CASSQDGAGNEQYF
d_gene: NA; v_gene: TRBV5-1; abundance: many; j_gene: TRBJ2-1; CDR3nt: TGCGCCAGCAGATGGGGCGAGGAGCAGTTCTTC; CDR3aa: CASRWGEEQFF
d_gene: TRBD1; v_gene: TRBV4-3; abundance: few; j_gene: TRBJ1-1; CDR3nt: TGCGCCAGCAGCCCGGGACAGGGGGCAGGGGGCACTGAAGCTTTCTTT; CDR3aa: CASSPGQGAGGTEAFF
d_gene: TRBD2; v_gene: TRBV20-1; abundance: few; j_gene: TRBJ2-7; CDR3nt: TGCTGTGCTAGAGGCTCTAGCGGGAGTAGAGCTGGAGGCGAGCAGTACTTC; CDR3aa: CCARGSSGSRAGGEQYF
d_gene: TRBD1; v_gene: TRBV6-2/TRBV6-3; abundance: many; j_gene: TRBJ2-1; CDR3nt: TGTGCCAGCACCCAGCCGGGACAGGGAAATGAGCAGTTCTTC; CDR3aa: CASTQPGQGNEQFF
d_gene: TRBD1; v_gene: TRBV5-1; abundance: many; j_gene: TRBJ1-6; CDR3nt: TGCGCCAGCAGCCCCGGGACAGGGGTCTGGGGTTCACCCCTCCACTTT; CDR3aa: CASSPGTGVWGSPLHF
d_gene: NA; v_gene: TRBV14; abundance: many; j_gene: TRBJ1-1; CDR3nt: TGTGCCAGCAGCCAAGTAAGGGCCCATAATCTAATGAACACTGAAGCTTTCTTT; CDR3aa: CASSQVRAHNLMNTEAFF
d_gene: TRBD2; v_gene: TRBV4-3; abundance: NA; j_gene: TRBJ2-2; CDR3nt: TGCGCCAGCAGCCAAGGGACTAGCGGGAGGTTATCCGGGGAGCTGTTTTTT; CDR3aa: CASSQGTSGRLSGELFF
d_gene: NA; v_gene: TRBV19; abundance: many; j_gene: TRBJ1-5; CDR3nt: TGTGCCAGTACAACCGGCGGCGCGGGCAATCAGCCCCAGCATTTT; CDR3aa: CASTTGGAGNQPQHF
d_gene: NA; v_gene: TRBV6-1; abundance: few; j_gene: TRBJ2-2; CDR3nt: TGTGCCAGCATAAAGCGGACCGGGGAGCTGTTTTTT; CDR3aa: CASIKRTGELFF
d_gene: NA; v_gene: TRBV4-2; abundance: few; j_gene: TRBJ2-2; CDR3nt: TGTGCCAGCAGCCATGGAAGTGATACCGGGGAGCTGTTTTTT; CDR3aa: CASSHGSDTGELFF
d_gene: TRBD1; v_gene: TRBV30; abundance: many; j_gene: TRBJ1-1; CDR3nt: TGTGCCTGGAGTATCAGGGGGAGGGCTGTCCCTGAAGCTTTCTTT; CDR3aa: CAWSIRGRAVPEAFF
d_gene: NA; v_gene: TRBV6-2/TRBV6-3; abundance: many; j_gene: TRBJ2-7; CDR3nt: TGTGCCAGCAGTTACGGCGGAGGGCCGTACTTC; CDR3aa: CASSYGGGPYF
d_gene: NA; v_gene: TRBV13; abundance: many; j_gene: TRBJ2-5; CDR3nt: TGTGCCAGCAGCCGCCGCCGGTATCGAGAGACCCAGTACTTC; CDR3aa: CASSRRRYRETQYF
d_gene: NA; v_gene: TRBV10-3; abundance: many; j_gene: TRBJ2-3; CDR3nt: TGTGCCATCAGTGTTATGGGCACAGATACGCAGTATTTT; CDR3aa: CAISVMGTDTQYF
d_gene: TRBD1; v_gene: TRBV15; abundance: many; j_gene: TRBJ2-4; CDR3nt: TGTGCCACCTGGGACAGGGAAGACAAAAACATTCAGTACTTC; CDR3aa: CATWDREDKNIQYF
d_gene: TRBD2; v_gene: TRBV3-1; abundance: NA; j_gene: TRBJ2-5; CDR3nt: TGTGCCTCCTGCTTGACTAGCGGGGGATCCGCGGGGGAGACCCAGTACTTC; CDR3aa: CASCLTSGGSAGETQYF
d_gene: NA; v_gene: TRBV12-3/TRBV12-4; abundance: many; j_gene: TRBJ1-3; CDR3nt: TGTGCCAGCAGGCCCCCAGGGTCCCACTCTGGAAACACCATATATTTT; CDR3aa: CASRPPGSHSGNTIYF
d_gene: TRBD1; v_gene: TRBV4-3; abundance: NA; j_gene: TRBJ1-6; CDR3nt: TGCGCCAGCAGCCAAGACAGACAGGGCGGCAATTCACCCCTCCACTTT; CDR3aa: CASSQDRQGGNSPLHF
d_gene: NA; v_gene: TRBV21-1; abundance: many; j_gene: TRBJ2-7; CDR3nt: TGTGCCAGCAGCAAAAAAAAGACAGGGCCCAACTACGAGCAGTACTTC; CDR3aa: CASSKKKTGPNYEQYF
d_gene: NA; v_gene: TRBV20-1; abundance: NA; j_gene: TRBJ1-6; CDR3nt: TGCAGTGCTAGGGGTATGCTGAGCTCCTATAATTCACCCCTCCACTTT; CDR3aa: CSARGMLSSYNSPLHF
d_gene: TRBD1; v_gene: TRBV7-2; abundance: many; j_gene: TRBJ1-1; CDR3nt: TGTGCCAGCAGCTCCCGACAGGGACCCAACACTGAAGCTTTCTTT; CDR3aa: CASSSRQGPNTEAFF
d_gene: NA; v_gene: TRBV28; abundance: NA; j_gene: TRBJ1-6; CDR3nt: TGTGCCAGCAGTGCCCAGGGTCTAGGTTCACCCCTCCACTTT; CDR3aa: CASSAQGLGSPLHF
d_gene: NA; v_gene: TRBV7-9; abundance: many; j_gene: TRBJ1-1; CDR3nt: TGTGCCAGCAGCTTAGTGAGACACCGAACTGAAGCTTTCTTT; CDR3aa: CASSLVRHRTEAFF
d_gene: TRBD1; v_gene: TRBV12-3/TRBV12-4; abundance: many; j_gene: TRBJ2-7; CDR3nt: TGTGCCAGCAGTTTGGGACAGGTCTACGAGCAGTACTTC; CDR3aa: CASSLGQVYEQYF
d_gene: NA; v_gene: TRBV4-2; abundance: many; j_gene: TRBJ2-3; CDR3nt: TGTGCCAGCAGCCAAGAGGGAGTAACGGGGGATACGCAGTATTTT; CDR3aa: CASSQEGVTGDTQYF